This T cell receptor beta chain is from a study of T cells in Graves' hyperthyroidism and ophthalmopathy. Study summary: Prior to any treatment, at the point of initial diagnosis, peripheral blood was collected. Study results and caveats: Ophthalmopathy got predicted by the model a median around 6.8 months before its onset.

The patients, who ranged from 18 to 65 in age, presented with newly diagnosed hyperthyroidism lasting under 2 months. Patients were excluded because of uncontrolled infection, other autoimmune disease, pregnancy or lactation. V lost 3 bases to trimming and J lost 1 base, with 9 bases between them. The CDR3 covers 14 residues. Germline V gene sequence: CDR1 MNHEY, CDR2 SMNVEV (reference sequence). Regions amplified from RNA transcripts were the TCR beta CDR3 regions. In the first-round RT-PCR of the TCR CDR3, the HTBI primer set was used. Each CDR3 protein is one row after TCRdb ran MiXCR on the multiplex PCR reads. Among a few hundred thousand distinct CDR3 sequences listed, 15% to 18% were seen once. There are many counts of this clonotype. Its antigen is undetermined.

Sequenced sample: blood. This clonotype originated in a woman aged 25 to 45 with Graves' hyperthyroidism. The chain links TRBV27 to TRBJ1-1; no firm D call. The CDR3 region has the DNA TGTGCCAGCAGTTTCATGGCAGGGAACACTGAAGCTTTCTTT. This codes for CASSFMAGNTEAFF.